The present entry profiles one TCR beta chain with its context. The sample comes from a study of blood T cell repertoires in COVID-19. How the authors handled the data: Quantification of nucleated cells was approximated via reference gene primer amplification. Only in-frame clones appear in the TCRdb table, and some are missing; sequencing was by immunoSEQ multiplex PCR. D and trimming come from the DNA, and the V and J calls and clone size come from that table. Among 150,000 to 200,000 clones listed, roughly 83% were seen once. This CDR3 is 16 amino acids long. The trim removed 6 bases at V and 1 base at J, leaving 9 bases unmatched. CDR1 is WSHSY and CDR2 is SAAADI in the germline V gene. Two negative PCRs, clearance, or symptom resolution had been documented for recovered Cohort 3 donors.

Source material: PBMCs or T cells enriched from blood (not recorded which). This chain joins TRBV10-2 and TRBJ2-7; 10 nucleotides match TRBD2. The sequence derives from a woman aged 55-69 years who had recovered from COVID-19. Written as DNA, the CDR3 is TGCGCCAGCAGACCGAATCTACTAGCGGGATCCTACGAGCAGTACTTC. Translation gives CASRPNLLAGSYEQYF.